This T cell receptor beta chain stems from a study of spatial heterogeneity in lung cancer. Study background: Sequences of the beta chain were consistently detected in greater numbers than alpha-chain sequences. TCR and UMI combinations that were unique each appeared, on average, more than ten times in raw reads.

This CDR3 is built from 14 residues. V trimming: 5 bases; J trimming: 5 bases; junction bases outside the gene matches: 0. The germline V gene has CDR1 SGHTA and CDR2 FQGTGA. Unique molecular identifiers tagged every individual TCR cDNA molecule. TCRdb re-analysed the 5' RACE reads in MiXCR, keeping a single row per CDR3 protein. The sample has about 3,300 distinct CDR3 sequences, more than 15% seen once. On this clonotype: What it binds is not known.

The time point was: sample taken at primary tumor resection. From tumor, nontumor lung or frozen PBMC, whole RNA was taken unsorted for sequencing. Broader study findings: For expanded intratumoral alpha and beta TCRs, counts tracked tumor mutation counts.

Sequences were derived from lung tumor tissue, sampled at surgery. The clonotype originates from a male donor with early-stage non-small cell lung cancer. The rearrangement joins TRBV7-3 to TRBJ2-2, with 12 positions matching TRBD2. CDR3 sequence reads: CASSGTSGTGELFF. CDR3 sequence (DNA): TGTGCCAGCAGCGGGACTAGCGGGACCGGGGAGCTGTTTTTT.